These T cell receptor beta chains were read from a single sample in a study of low-dose radiotherapy and immunotherapy resistance in tumors. TCRdb analysed the reads with MiXCR anew, one entry per CDR3 protein. The table records around 80,000 distinct CDR3 sequences, around 17% of them present only once. The sample consisted of PBMCs, taken after low-dose radiotherapy plus immunotherapy. These TCRs come from a male donor with prostate cancer. CDR3s include the opening cysteine and the closing phenylalanine or tryptophan. Each record gives: D gene, J gene, CDR3 length, clone size, V gene, CDR3 DNA, CDR3 protein. A D gene is named only where the DNA matches it firmly. Clone size is not always given. Where it is, it says once, few, many or a class for expanded clones.

>.|TRBJ2-1|13|many|TRBV24-1
TGTGCCACCAGTGACCGACATATCCATGAGCAGTTCTTC
CATSDRHIHEQFF
>.|TRBJ2-5|13|many|TRBV20-1
TGCAGTGCTAGAGGAAACAGTCAGGAGACCCAGTACTTC
CSARGNSQETQYF
>TRBD1|TRBJ1-5|14|many|TRBV2
TGTGCCAGCAGGGAATGGACAGGGAATCAGCCCCAGCATTTT
CASREWTGNQPQHF
>.|TRBJ2-3|15|many|TRBV5-1
TGCGCCAGCAGCTTGGACGGGAGCAGGGCAGATACGCAGTATTTT
CASSLDGSRADTQYF
>TRBD2|TRBJ2-3|14|many|TRBV12-3/TRBV12-4
TGTGCCAGCAGACAACTAGCGGGGACAGATACGCAGTATTTT
CASRQLAGTDTQYF
>TRBD2|TRBJ2-7|14|many|TRBV6-2/TRBV6-3
TGTGCCAGCAATCGACTAGCGGGACTGTACGAGCAGTACTTC
CASNRLAGLYEQYF
>.|TRBJ2-7|12|many|TRBV2
TGTGCCAGCAGTGCTAGCTCCTACGAGCAGTACTTC
CASSASSYEQYF
>TRBD1|TRBJ2-7|14|many|TRBV28
TGTGCCAGCAGCTACGGGACAGCCACCTACGAGCAGTACTTC
CASSYGTATYEQYF
>TRBD2|TRBJ2-7|15|.|TRBV28
TGTGCCAGCAGTTTAGCGGGAGACCGAATGTACGAGCAGTGCTTC
CASSLAGDRMYEQCF
>.|TRBJ1-1|14|many|TRBV19
TGTGCCAGTAGTATACCCAGGGGTAACACTGAAGCTTTCTTT
CASSIPRGNTEAFF
>.|TRBJ2-3|15|few|TRBV28
TGTGCCAGCAGTTCCCCGACAGGACTCACAGATACGCAGTATTTT
CASSSPTGLTDTQYF
>.|TRBJ2-7|15|many|TRBV28
TGTGCCAGCAGTTCGGTTTATATGGGTTCCTACGAGCAGTACTTC
CASSSVYMGSYEQYF
>.|TRBJ2-5|14|many|TRBV18
TGTGCCAGCTCACCTTGGGACGGTCAAGAGACCCAGTACTTC
CASSPWDGQETQYF
>.|TRBJ1-1|11|many|TRBV12-3/TRBV12-4
TGTGCCAGCAGTCCGGGAGGTGGGGCTTTCTTT
CASSPGGGAFF
>.|TRBJ1-4|15|many|TRBV4-1
TGCGCCAGCAGCCAAGGACAGGCAACTAATGAAAAACTGTTTTTT
CASSQGQATNEKLFF
>.|TRBJ1-3|15|many|TRBV9
TGTGCCAGCAGCGGGAGTGGGGCGTCTGGAAACACCATATATTTT
CASSGSGASGNTIYF
>.|TRBJ1-1|13|few|TRBV7-2
TGTGCCAGCAGCTTTAGACGGACCACTGAAGCTTTCTTT
CASSFRRTTEAFF
>.|TRBJ2-2|17|.|TRBV29-1
.
CSVGSQKLGTGELFFFF
>.|TRBJ2-7|15|.|TRBV15
TGTGCCACCAGCAGGGAGGGCGGAAGGTCCTACGAGCAGTACTTC
CATSREGGRSYEQYF
>TRBD1|TRBJ2-7|15|many|TRBV29-1
TGCAGCGTCGAAGCCGGGACAGGGTTAATATACGAGCAGTACTTC
CSVEAGTGLIYEQYF
>TRBD1|TRBJ1-2|15|many|TRBV5-1
TGCGCCAGCAGCCCCACCGGACAGGGGAGCTATGGCTACACCTTC
CASSPTGQGSYGYTF
>.|TRBJ2-1|15|many|TRBV28
TGTGCCAGCACCCTGGATGGGGGGTTAACAGCGGCGCAGTTCTTC
CASTLDGGLTAAQFF
>.|TRBJ1-4|16|many|TRBV4-1
TGCGCCAGCAGCCAAGACGCAGGGTTTCCTAATGAAAAACTGTTTTTT
CASSQDAGFPNEKLFF
>.|TRBJ1-4|15|many|TRBV6-1
TGTGCCAGCAGTGAAACTCTTACCACTAATGAAAAACTGTTTTTT
CASSETLTTNEKLFF
>TRBD2|TRBJ2-5|17|many|TRBV5-1
TGCGCCAGCAGCCATCGAGCAGCGGGACCCCTCCAAGAGACCCAGTACTTC
CASSHRAAGPLQETQYF
>.|TRBJ2-3|15|many|TRBV20-1
TGCAGTGCTGAGCCTCTAGCACCCCCCACAGATACGCAGTATTTT
CSAEPLAPPTDTQYF
>TRBD1|TRBJ2-1|12|many|TRBV7-9
TGTGCCAGCGGGACAGGGGTCGATGAGCAGTTCTTC
CASGTGVDEQFF
>.|TRBJ2-4|15|many|TRBV10-3
TGTGCCATCAGTGAGGGTGGTCGAGCCAAAAACATTCAGTACTTC
CAISEGGRAKNIQYF
>TRBD1|TRBJ2-1|16|many|TRBV5-4
TGTGCCAGCAGCTTTTCCGGACAGGGGGGCTACAATGAGCAGTTCTTC
CASSFSGQGGYNEQFF
>.|TRBJ2-1|12|.|TRBV20-1
TGCAGTGCCAACAACGACTTGGCTGAGCAGTTCTTC
CSANNDLAEQFF
>TRBD1|TRBJ1-2|13|many|TRBV7-8
TGTGCCAGCAGCCGGGACAGTAACTATGGCTACACCTTC
CASSRDSNYGYTF
>TRBD2|TRBJ2-7|15|few|TRBV18
TGTGCCAGCTCACCGGGGACTAGCGCCTCCTACGAGCAGTACTTC
CASSPGTSASYEQYF
>.|TRBJ2-1|15|.|TRBV24-1
TGTGCCACCAGATCCGGTACCGGTGACTACAATGAGCAGTTCTTC
CATRSGTGDYNEQFF
>TRBD2|TRBJ2-3|15|few|TRBV18
TGTGCCAGCTCACCCTCGGGAGGCGGCACAGATACGCAGTATTTT
CASSPSGGGTDTQYF
>.|TRBJ1-2|16|many|TRBV6-6
TGTGCCAGCACCTCTCCCACTCGACAGAGCCTATATGGCTACACCTTC
CASTSPTRQSLYGYTF
>.|TRBJ2-7|11|many|TRBV14
TGTGCCAGCAGCCAAGATTTCGAGCAGTACTTC
CASSQDFEQYF
>TRBD2|TRBJ2-5|15|many|TRBV4-2
TGTGCCAGCAGCCGGACTAGCGGGAACCAAGAGACCCAGTACTTC
CASSRTSGNQETQYF
>.|TRBJ2-5|14|once|TRBV28
TGTGCCAGCGAGGAGACAGGCCGTCCGGAGACCCAGTACTTC
CASEETGRPETQYF
>.|TRBJ2-4|15|.|TRBV20-1
TGCAGTGCTAGGATGGACGTCCTTGGGGGAAACATTCAGTACTTC
CSARMDVLGGNIQYF
>TRBD1|TRBJ2-3|17|many|TRBV6-5
TGTGCCAGCAGTGCCAACCGGGACAGGGAGGTTCCGGATACGCAGTATTTT
CASSANRDREVPDTQYF
>TRBD2|TRBJ2-2|15|many|TRBV9
TGTGCCAGCAGCGTAGGGACTAGAGGGGCCGGGGAGCTGTTTTTT
CASSVGTRGAGELFF
>.|TRBJ2-7|15|many|TRBV12-3/TRBV12-4
TGTGCCAGCAGTTCCGTGGCAGGGGCTAGTCTCGAGCAGTACTTC
CASSSVAGASLEQYF
>TRBD1|TRBJ2-5|14|many|TRBV5-4
TGTGCCAGCAGCACAGGGGACAGTAAGGAGACCCAGTACTTC
CASSTGDSKETQYF
>TRBD1|TRBJ2-3|16|many|TRBV28
TGTGCCAGCAGCCTTCCGGGACAGGGGACCGCAGATACGCAGTATTTT
CASSLPGQGTADTQYF
>.|TRBJ2-1|13|many|TRBV20-1
TGCAGTGCTAGAGTGGCGCGGTACAATGAGCAGTTCTTC
CSARVARYNEQFF
>.|TRBJ2-7|15|many|TRBV15
TGTGCCACCAGCAGATCTAACGGGTGGGCACACGAGCAGTACTTC
CATSRSNGWAHEQYF
>.|TRBJ2-6|20|many|TRBV7-2
TGTGCCAGCAGCCGCGGGGTAGGGCAGGTTTCCTTCTCTGGGGCCAACGTCCTGACTTTC
CASSRGVGQVSFSGANVLTF
>TRBD2|TRBJ2-1|17|many|TRBV4-2
TGTGCCAGCAGCCAAGCTCAGCGGGAGGGCTCCTACAATGAGCAGTTCTTC
CASSQAQREGSYNEQFF